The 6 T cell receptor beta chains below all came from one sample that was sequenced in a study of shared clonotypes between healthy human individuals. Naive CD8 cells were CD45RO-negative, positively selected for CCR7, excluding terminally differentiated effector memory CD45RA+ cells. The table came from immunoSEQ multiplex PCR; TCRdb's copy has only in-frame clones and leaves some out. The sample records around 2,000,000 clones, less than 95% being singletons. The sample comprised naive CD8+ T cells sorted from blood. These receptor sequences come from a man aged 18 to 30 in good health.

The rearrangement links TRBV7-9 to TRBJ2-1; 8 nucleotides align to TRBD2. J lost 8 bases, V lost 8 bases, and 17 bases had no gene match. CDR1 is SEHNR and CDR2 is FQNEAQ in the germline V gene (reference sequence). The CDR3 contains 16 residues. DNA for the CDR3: TGTGCCAGCTCCGATAGCGGGACCCCGACCAGGGATGAGCAGTTCTTC. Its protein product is CASSDSGTPTRDEQFF.

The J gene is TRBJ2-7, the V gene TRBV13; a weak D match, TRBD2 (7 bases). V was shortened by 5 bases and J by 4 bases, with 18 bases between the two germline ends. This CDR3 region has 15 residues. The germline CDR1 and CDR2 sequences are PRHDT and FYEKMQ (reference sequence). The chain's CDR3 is CASSPLGAGHYEQYF. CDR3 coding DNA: TGTGCCAGCAGCCCCCTGGGAGCGGGACATTACGAGCAGTACTTC.

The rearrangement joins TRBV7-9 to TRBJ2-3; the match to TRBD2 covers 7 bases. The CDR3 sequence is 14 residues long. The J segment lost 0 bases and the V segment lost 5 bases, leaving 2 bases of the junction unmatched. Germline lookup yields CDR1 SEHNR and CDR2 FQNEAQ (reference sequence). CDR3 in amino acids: CASSASGSTDTQYF. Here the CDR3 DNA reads TGTGCCAGCAGCGCTAGCGGTAGCACAGATACGCAGTATTTT.

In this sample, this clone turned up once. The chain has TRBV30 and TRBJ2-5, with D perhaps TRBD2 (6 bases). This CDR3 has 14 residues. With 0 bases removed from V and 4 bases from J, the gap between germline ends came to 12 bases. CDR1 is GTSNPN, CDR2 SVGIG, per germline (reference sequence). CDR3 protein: CAWSVFGGIETQYF. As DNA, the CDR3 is TGTGCCTGGAGTGTATTTGGGGGGATAGAGACCCAGTACTTC.

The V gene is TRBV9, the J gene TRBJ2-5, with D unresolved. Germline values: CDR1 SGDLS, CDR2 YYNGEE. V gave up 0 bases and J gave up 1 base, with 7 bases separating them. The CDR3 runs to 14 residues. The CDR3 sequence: CASSVGVFQETQYF. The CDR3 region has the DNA TGTGCCAGCAGCGTAGGGGTCTTCCAAGAGACCCAGTACTTC.

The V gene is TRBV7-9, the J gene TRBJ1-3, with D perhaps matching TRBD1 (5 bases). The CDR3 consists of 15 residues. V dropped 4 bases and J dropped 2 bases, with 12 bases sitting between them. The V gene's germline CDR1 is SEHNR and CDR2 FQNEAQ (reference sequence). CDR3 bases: TGTGCCAGCAGCTCCCGGGGGGGACCTGGAAACACCATATATTTT. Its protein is CASSSRGGPGNTIYF.